The subject of this entry is one TCR beta chain. These data are taken from a study of blood T cell repertoires in COVID-19. Residents of 24 US areas, aged about 18 to 89 years, made up the participants. Germline V CDR1 and CDR2: SGHKS, YYEKEE (reference sequence). This CDR3 contains 15 residues. The V gene lost 1 base and the J gene lost 4 bases, with 13 bases spanning the gap. Authors' processing steps: Scientists estimated how many nucleated cells there were by amplifying reference gene primers. Using immunoSEQ multiplex PCR, the repertoire was profiled, and TCRdb retains in-frame clones only, with some absent. That table furnishes V, J and clone size, whereas the DNA furnished D and trimming. The sample holds 250,000 to 350,000 clones, 90% seen once.

The sample taken for sequencing was PBMCs or T cells enriched from blood (not recorded which). This clonotype was obtained from a woman younger than 45 who had recovered from COVID-19. The rearrangement joins TRBV5-5 to TRBJ2-3; TRBD2 might be the D (5 bases). This chain's CDR3 is CASSLRFGDADTQYF. DNA of the CDR3: TGTGCCAGCAGCTTGAGGTTCGGGGATGCAGATACGCAGTATTTT.